The 22 T cell receptor beta chains below come from one sample, sequenced in a study of cytomegalovirus exposure and HLA in healthy donors. The study ran its PCR with 60 Vbeta and 13 Jbeta primers. The repertoire was sequenced with immunoSEQ multiplex PCR; TCRdb's copy has only in-frame clones and lacks some. The repertoire has roughly 120,000 clones, over 60% of them found once; the top ten carry just over 1%. Source material: PBMCs. These receptors were obtained from a human donor in good health.

The V gene is TRBV6-5, the J gene TRBJ1-1; D remains unclear. CDR3 size: 12 residues. V gave up 5 bases and J gave up 4 bases, with 8 bases separating them. From germline, CDR1 is MNHEY and CDR2 SVGAGI. The CDR3 spells CASSGGGTEAFF. The CDR3 bases are TGTGCCAGCAGTGGCGGCGGCACTGAAGCTTTCTTT.

This chain links TRBV6-4 with TRBJ2-5, with TRBD2 as a possible D gene (5 bases). V dropped 5 bases and J dropped 2 bases, with 24 bases sitting between them. The CDR3 has 18 residues. The V gene's germline CDR1 is MRHNA and CDR2 SNTAGT. CDR3 sequence (DNA): TGTGCCAGCAGTCCTCCCCCCTACAGAGGGAGCTCGCAAGAGACCCAGTACTTC. Its protein product is CASSPPPYRGSSQETQYF.

V and J are TRBV7-9 and TRBJ2-7; a weak D match, TRBD2 (6 bases). The CDR3 runs 13 residues. The V end lost 4 bases, the J end lost 4 bases, and 11 bases lay between the germline ends. The germline gives CDR1 SEHNR, CDR2 FQNEAQ (reference sequence). DNA of the CDR3: TGTGCCAGCAGCTATAGTGGGGGGTACGAGCAGTACTTC. Protein sequence: CASSYSGGYEQYF.

The chain recombines TRBV7-2 with TRBJ1-1; tentative D call: TRBD1 (6 bases). The V gene lost 3 bases and the J gene lost 0 bases, with 11 bases spanning the gap. The CDR3 length is 15 residues. Germline values: CDR1 SGHTA, CDR2 FQGNSA. CDR3 sequence (DNA): TGTGCCAGCAGCTTCGGGGGGCGTTTGAACACTGAAGCTTTCTTT. This encodes CASSFGGRLNTEAFF. The entire variable domain, with the rest obtained from reference TRBV7-2 and TRBJ1-1, is as follows: GAGVSQSPSNKVTEKGKDVELRCDPISGHTALYWYRQSLGQGLEFLIYFQGNSAPDKSGLPSDRFSAERTGGSVSTLTIQRTQQEDSAVYLCASSFGGRLNTEAFFGQGTRLTVV.

This chain connects TRBV7-8 to TRBJ2-5, with D possibly being TRBD1 (5 bases). The CDR3 contains 17 residues. V gave up 2 bases and J gave up 2 bases, with 18 bases separating them. CDR1 and CDR2 from the germline V gene are SGHVS and FQNEAQ. The CDR3 here is CASSLNLVSREQETQYF. In nucleotides, the CDR3 is TGTGCCAGCAGCTTAAATTTGGTTTCCAGGGAACAAGAGACCCAGTACTTC.

V gene TRBV27 combines with J gene TRBJ2-2; TRBD1 matches at 8 bases. V lost 5 bases and J lost 8; bases outside the gene matches: 4. This CDR3 has 13 amino acids. Germline CDR1 is MNHEY and CDR2 is SMNVEV (reference sequence). CDR3 DNA: TGTGCCAGCAGTACAGGGGGGTTAGGGGAGCTGTTTTTT. It specifies CASSTGGLGELFF.

The chain joins TRBV6-5 to TRBJ1-5; tentative D call: TRBD1 (5 bases). The V and J ends lost 7 bases and 7 bases respectively, with 14 bases between them. Germline CDR1 is MNHEY and CDR2 is SVGAGI. The CDR3 is 13 amino acids. CDR3 nucleotide sequence: TGTGCCAGCAACAGACTGGGGGGGCAGCCCCAGCATTTT. Its translation is CASNRLGGQPQHF.

This clone was seen only once. The gene calls are TRBV15 and TRBJ1-5; tentative D call: TRBD1 (5 bases). The V gene lost 5 bases and the J gene lost 11 bases, with 13 bases spanning the gap. Germline CDR1 is LNHNV and CDR2 is YYDKDF (reference sequence). This CDR3 region has 12 residues. CDR3 coding DNA: TGTGCCACCAGCGCCCCCAGGGTGACCCAGCATTTT. It yields the protein CATSAPRVTQHF.

This clone was seen only once. This sequence joins TRBV18 and TRBJ2-7; weak D call: TRBD1 (6 bases). Germline V lookup: CDR1 KGHSH, CDR2 LQKENI. The CDR3 sequence is 15 residues long. Between the trimmed V and J ends, which lost 3 bases and 2 bases, there was a span of 14 bases. This chain's CDR3 is CASSPTGTRTYEQYF. The CDR3 DNA reads TGTGCCAGCTCACCCACCGGGACACGGACCTACGAGCAGTACTTC.

On this clone itself: A junction boundary mismatches the germline segment, possibly from a read error. This chain joins TRBV7-9 and TRBJ1-4, with D possibly TRBD1 on 5 matching bases. Germline CDR1 reads SEHNR; CDR2 reads FQNEAQ (reference sequence). CDR3 length equals 14 residues. CDR3 sequence reads: CSSSPDSTEEKLFF. In DNA, the CDR3 is TGTTCCAGCAGCCCAGACAGCACAGAGGAAAAACTGTTTTTT.

This chain links TRBV21-1 with TRBJ1-2; no check of the table's D call, TRBD1, against the DNA was made. TRBV21-1 is described as a pseudogene. The CDR3 totals 14 residues. This CDR3 is CASSRDRGDYGYTF. CDR3 nucleotides: TGTGCCAGCAGCCGGGACAGGGGTGACTATGGCTACACCTTC.

CDR3 sequence (DNA): TGTGCCAGTAGCCAACAGGCTGTGGGGGCCAACGTCCTGACTTTC. This sequence encodes CASSQQAVGANVLTF. The chain links TRBV19 to TRBJ2-6, with D perhaps TRBD1 (5 bases). CDR3 size: 15 residues. V shed 6 bases and J shed 4 bases, with 13 bases lying between them. Per the germline V gene, CDR1 is LNHDA and CDR2 is SQIVND (reference sequence).

This sequence joins TRBV19 and TRBJ1-1, with D maybe TRBD1 (5 bases). CDR3 length equals 13 residues. Deletions cut 3 bases from V and 12 bases from J, with 17 bases between. The germline gives CDR1 LNHDA, CDR2 SQIVND (reference sequence). This CDR3 reads CASSISGGGTSFF. Here the CDR3 DNA reads TGTGCCAGTAGTATCTCCGGCGGAGGGACGTCTTTCTTT. Filled out from reference TRBV19 and TRBJ1-1, the complete variable domain reads DGGITQSPKYLFRKEGQNVTLSCEQNLNHDAMYWYRQDPGQGLRLIYYSQIVNDFQKGDIAEGYSVSREKKESFPLTVTSAQKNPTAFYLCASSISGGGTSFFGQGTRLTVV.

This clone appeared a single time. The chain links TRBV7-8 to TRBJ1-1; unclear D gene. The ends were cut back, 1 base at V and 11 bases at J, with 14 bases in the middle. Germline V gives CDR1 SGHVS, CDR2 FQNEAQ. The CDR3 consists of 13 residues. The CDR3 DNA sequence: TGTGCCAGCAGCTTAGTTTTTTTGGGAGGGGCTTTCTTT. Translation gives CASSLVFLGGAFF.

The CDR3 protein is CASSQVFPPYEQYF. The CDR3 nucleotides read TGCGCCAGCAGCCAAGTATTCCCCCCCTACGAGCAGTACTTC. The chain joins TRBV4-1 to TRBJ2-7; D remains unclear. CDR1 and CDR2 (germline): MGHRA, YSYEKL. Trimming removed 1 base at V and 2 bases at J, with 9 bases between. CDR3 size: 14 residues.

This chain joins TRBV15 and TRBJ1-1, with a weak D call TRBD1 (5 bases). Germline lookup yields CDR1 LNHNV and CDR2 YYDKDF (reference sequence). Trimming pared 3 bases from V and 3 bases from J, leaving 11 bases between. The CDR3 has 14 residues. The CDR3, as DNA: TGTGCCACCAGCAGTCCCGTAGGGGACACTGAAGCTTTCTTT. Translated: CATSSPVGDTEAFF.

This clone was picked up one time. The chain recombines TRBV5-6 with TRBJ2-7; TRBD2 is a possible D gene (6 bases). With 3 bases removed from V and 3 bases from J, the gap between germline ends came to 16 bases. Germline CDR1 is SGHDT and CDR2 is YYEEEE. The CDR3 has 15 amino acids. The CDR3: CASSSLDEGLYEQYF. CDR3 DNA: TGTGCCAGCAGCTCCCTCGATGAGGGACTCTACGAGCAGTACTTC. The whole variable domain, filled in from reference TRBV5-6 and TRBJ2-7, reads DAGVTQSPTHLIKTRGQQVTLRCSPKSGHDTVSWYQQALGQGPQFIFQYYEEEERQRGNFPDRFSGHQFPNYSSELNVNALLLGDSALYLCASSSLDEGLYEQYFGPGTRLTVT.

The V and J genes are TRBV7-6 and TRBJ1-2; 7 bases align to TRBD1. The CDR3 is made up of 14 amino acids. CDR1 SGHVS and CDR2 FNYEAQ come from the germline V gene. Trimming removed 5 bases from V and 7 bases from J; junction bases left unmatched: 10. The chain's CDR3 is CASSTGTVLAGYTF. CDR3 sequence (DNA): TGTGCCAGCAGCACCGGGACAGTCTTGGCTGGCTACACCTTC.

V is TRBV7-2 and J is TRBJ2-7; TRBD1 agrees at 8 bases. V dropped 10 bases and J dropped 5; count of bases not matched to a gene: 16. There are 15 residues in the CDR3. Per the germline V gene, CDR1 is SGHTA and CDR2 is FQGNSA. The CDR3 nucleotides are TGTGCCACCTCAACTGCCGGGACAGGACCCGACGAGCAGTACTTC. Protein product: CATSTAGTGPDEQYF.

This chain uses TRBV5-6 with TRBJ1-5; unclear D gene. The V end was cut by 5 bases, the J end by 5 bases, with 17 bases between. This CDR3 has 15 residues. The germline V gene encodes CDR1 SGHDT and CDR2 YYEEEE. The CDR3 DNA sequence: TGTGCCAGCAGTCCCTCACTCAAGCACTATCAGCCCCAGCATTTT. It codes for CASSPSLKHYQPQHF. The whole variable domain, remainder taken from reference TRBV5-6 and TRBJ1-5, is DAGVTQSPTHLIKTRGQQVTLRCSPKSGHDTVSWYQQALGQGPQFIFQYYEEEERQRGNFPDRFSGHQFPNYSSELNVNALLLGDSALYLCASSPSLKHYQPQHFGDGTRLSIL.

This clone was detected a few times. This chain connects TRBV5-6 to TRBJ1-5, with a possible D match to TRBD1 (5 bases). V gave up 5 bases and J gave up 0 bases, with 12 bases separating them. The CDR3 covers 15 residues. CDR1 is SGHDT, CDR2 YYEEEE, per germline. The DNA for the CDR3 is TGTGCCAGCAGTGGGGCAGGGTTTAGCAATCAGCCCCAGCATTTT. This translates into CASSGAGFSNQPQHF.

The chain is built from TRBV27 and TRBJ2-1, with D perhaps TRBD2 (6 bases). Per germline, CDR1 MNHEY and CDR2 SMNVEV (reference sequence). There are 16 residues in the CDR3. The germline V and J ends were trimmed by 2 bases and 0 bases, with 11 bases remaining between them. CDR3 protein: CASSLTRGNSYNEQFF. CDR3 coding DNA: TGTGCCAGCAGTTTAACTCGGGGGAACTCCTACAATGAGCAGTTCTTC.